This TCR beta chain comes out of a study of OX40 agonist ivuxolimab in advanced cancers. Notes on the study in general: Expanded clones tended on average to be more numerous among CD8+ T cells than CD4+. Clonal expansion was seen in CD4+ and CD8+ blood T cells by week 6 at 0.1 to 3.0 mg/kg.

Profiling relied on immunoSEQ multiplex PCR, and the TCRdb table lists in-frame clones only, not all of them. This sample carries fewer than 80,000 clones, under 90% of them seen once, and the ten largest clones take over 5%. A word on this clone: Its antigen is not identified.

Trimming cost V 4 bases and J 1 base; bases outside gene matches: 4. The CDR3 has 15 amino acids. The germline V gene encodes CDR1 LGHNA and CDR2 YSLEER. The TCR sequence derives from an adult with an advanced solid tumor such as melanoma, head and neck, liver or kidney cancer. Sequenced here: CD4+ or CD8+ T cells sorted from blood, sampled in a trial of the OX40 agonist ivuxolimab. J is TRBJ1-5 and V is TRBV4-3, with TRBD1 matching 7 bases. The CDR3 protein is CASSPTGRSNQPQHF. CDR3 in DNA: TGCGCCAGCAGCCCGACAGGGAGAAGCAATCAGCCCCAGCATTTT.